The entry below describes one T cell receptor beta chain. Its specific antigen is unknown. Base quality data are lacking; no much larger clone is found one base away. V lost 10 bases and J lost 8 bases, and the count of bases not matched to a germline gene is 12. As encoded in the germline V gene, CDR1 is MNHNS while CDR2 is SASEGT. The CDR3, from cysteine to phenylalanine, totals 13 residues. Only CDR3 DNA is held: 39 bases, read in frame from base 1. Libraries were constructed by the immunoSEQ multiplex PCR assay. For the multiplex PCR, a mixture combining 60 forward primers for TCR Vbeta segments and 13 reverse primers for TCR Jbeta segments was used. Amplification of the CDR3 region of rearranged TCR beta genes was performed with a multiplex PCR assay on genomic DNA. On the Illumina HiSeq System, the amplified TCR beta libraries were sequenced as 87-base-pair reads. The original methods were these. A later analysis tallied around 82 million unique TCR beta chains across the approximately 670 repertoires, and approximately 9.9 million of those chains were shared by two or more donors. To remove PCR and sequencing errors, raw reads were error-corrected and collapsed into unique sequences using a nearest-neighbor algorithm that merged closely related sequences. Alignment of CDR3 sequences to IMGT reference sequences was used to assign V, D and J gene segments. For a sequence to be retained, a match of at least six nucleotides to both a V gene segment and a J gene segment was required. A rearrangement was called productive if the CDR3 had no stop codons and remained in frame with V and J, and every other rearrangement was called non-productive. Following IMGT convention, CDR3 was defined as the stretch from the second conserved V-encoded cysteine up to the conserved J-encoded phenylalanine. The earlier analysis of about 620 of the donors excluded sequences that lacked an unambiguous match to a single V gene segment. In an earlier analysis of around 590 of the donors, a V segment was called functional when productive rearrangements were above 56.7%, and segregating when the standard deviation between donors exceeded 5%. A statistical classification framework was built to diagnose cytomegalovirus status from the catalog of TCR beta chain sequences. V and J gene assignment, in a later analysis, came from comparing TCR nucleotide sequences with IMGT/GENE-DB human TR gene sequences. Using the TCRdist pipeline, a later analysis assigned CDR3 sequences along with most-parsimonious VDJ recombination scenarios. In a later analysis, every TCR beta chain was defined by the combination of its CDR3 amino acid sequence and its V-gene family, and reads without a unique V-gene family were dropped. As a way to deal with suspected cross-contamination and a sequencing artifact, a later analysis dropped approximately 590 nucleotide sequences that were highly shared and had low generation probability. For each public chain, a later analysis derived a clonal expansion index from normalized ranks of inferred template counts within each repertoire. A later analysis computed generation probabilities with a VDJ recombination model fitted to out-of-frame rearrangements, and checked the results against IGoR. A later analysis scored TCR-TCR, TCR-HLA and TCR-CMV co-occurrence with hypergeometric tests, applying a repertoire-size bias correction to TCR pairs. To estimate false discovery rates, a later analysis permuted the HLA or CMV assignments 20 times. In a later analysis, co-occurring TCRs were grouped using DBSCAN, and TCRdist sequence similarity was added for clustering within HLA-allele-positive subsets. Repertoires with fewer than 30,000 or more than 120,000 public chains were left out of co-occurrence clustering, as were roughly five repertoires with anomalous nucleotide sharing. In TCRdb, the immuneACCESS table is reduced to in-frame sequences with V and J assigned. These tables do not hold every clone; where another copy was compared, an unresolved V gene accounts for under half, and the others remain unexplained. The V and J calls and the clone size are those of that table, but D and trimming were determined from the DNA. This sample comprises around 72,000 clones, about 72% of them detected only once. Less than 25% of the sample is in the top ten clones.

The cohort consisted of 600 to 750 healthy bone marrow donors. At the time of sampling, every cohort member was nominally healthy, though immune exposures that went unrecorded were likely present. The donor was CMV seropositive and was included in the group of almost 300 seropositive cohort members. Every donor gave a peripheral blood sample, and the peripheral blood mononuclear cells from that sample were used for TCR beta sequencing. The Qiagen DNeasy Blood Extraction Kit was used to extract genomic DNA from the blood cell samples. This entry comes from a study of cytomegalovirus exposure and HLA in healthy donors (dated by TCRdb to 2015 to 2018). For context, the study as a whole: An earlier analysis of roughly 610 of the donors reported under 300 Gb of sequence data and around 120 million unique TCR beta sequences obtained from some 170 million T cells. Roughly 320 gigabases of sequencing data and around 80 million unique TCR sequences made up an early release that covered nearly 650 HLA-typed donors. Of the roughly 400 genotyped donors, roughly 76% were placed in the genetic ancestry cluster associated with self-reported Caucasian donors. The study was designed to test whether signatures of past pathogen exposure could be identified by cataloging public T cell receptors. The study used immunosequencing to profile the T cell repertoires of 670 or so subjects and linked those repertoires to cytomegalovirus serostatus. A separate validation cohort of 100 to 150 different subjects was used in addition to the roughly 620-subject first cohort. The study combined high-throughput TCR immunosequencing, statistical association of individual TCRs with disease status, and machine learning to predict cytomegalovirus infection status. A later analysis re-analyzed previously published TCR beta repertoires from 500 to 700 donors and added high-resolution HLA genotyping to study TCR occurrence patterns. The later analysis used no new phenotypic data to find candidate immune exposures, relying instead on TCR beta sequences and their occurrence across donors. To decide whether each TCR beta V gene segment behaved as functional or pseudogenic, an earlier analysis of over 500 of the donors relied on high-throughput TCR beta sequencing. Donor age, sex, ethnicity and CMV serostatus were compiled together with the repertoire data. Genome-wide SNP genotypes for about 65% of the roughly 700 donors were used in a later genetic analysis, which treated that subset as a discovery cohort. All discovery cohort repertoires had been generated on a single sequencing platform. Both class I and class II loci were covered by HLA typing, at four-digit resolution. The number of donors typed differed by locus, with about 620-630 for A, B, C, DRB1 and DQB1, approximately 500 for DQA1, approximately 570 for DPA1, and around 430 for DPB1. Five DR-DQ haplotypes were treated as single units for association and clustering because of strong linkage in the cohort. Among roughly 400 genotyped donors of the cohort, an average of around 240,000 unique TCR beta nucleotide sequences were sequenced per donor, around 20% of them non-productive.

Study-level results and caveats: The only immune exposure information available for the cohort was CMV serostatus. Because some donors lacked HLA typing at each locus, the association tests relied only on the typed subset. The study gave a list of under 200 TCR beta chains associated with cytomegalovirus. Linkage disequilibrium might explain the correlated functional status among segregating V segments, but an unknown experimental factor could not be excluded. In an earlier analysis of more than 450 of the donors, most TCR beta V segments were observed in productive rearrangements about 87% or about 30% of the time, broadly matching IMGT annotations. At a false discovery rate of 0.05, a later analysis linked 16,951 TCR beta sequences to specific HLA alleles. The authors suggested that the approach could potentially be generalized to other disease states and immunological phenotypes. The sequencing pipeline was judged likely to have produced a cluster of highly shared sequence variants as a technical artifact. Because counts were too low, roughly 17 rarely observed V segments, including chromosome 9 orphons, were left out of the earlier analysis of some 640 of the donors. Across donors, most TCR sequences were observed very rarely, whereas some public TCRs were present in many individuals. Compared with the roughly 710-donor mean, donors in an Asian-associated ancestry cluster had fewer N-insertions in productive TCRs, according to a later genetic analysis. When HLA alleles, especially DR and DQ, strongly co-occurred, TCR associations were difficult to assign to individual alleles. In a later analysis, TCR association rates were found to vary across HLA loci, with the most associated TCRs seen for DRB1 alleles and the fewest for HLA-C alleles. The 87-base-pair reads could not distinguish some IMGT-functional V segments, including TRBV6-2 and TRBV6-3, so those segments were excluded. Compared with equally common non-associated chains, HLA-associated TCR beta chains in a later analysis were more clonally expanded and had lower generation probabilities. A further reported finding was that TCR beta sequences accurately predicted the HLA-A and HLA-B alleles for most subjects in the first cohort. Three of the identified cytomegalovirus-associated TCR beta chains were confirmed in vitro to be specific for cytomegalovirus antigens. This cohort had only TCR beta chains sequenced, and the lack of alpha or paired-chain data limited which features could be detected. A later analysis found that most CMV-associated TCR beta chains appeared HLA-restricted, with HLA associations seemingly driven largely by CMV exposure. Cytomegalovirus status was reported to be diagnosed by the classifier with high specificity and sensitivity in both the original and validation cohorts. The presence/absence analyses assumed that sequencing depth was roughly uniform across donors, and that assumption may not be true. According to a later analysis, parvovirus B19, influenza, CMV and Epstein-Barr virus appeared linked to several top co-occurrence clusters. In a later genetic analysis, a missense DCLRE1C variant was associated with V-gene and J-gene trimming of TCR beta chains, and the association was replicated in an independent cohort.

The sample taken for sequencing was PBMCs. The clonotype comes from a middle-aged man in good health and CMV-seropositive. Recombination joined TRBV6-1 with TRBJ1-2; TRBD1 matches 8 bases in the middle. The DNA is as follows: TGTGCCACCAGACAGGGGCGTTCGGACGGCTACACCTTC. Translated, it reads CATRQGRSDGYTF.